This passage covers 30 T cell receptor beta chains from one sample sequenced in a study of memory CD4+ T cells and cytomegalovirus serostatus. The protocol was immunoSEQ multiplex PCR, while the TCRdb copy is restricted to in-frame clones and leaves out a portion. In the table there are around 62,000 clones, 75% to 80% of which are singletons. The sort gate was single viable CD3+CD4+CD8-CD45RO+ cells for memory CD4+ T cells. Specimen: memory CD4+ T cells from blood. The receptors derive from an adult in good health and CMV-seropositive.

This chain links TRBV5-6 with TRBJ2-1; D not certain. V lost 2 bases and J 0 bases, leaving 9 bases between the germline ends. Germline V gene data show CDR1 as SGHDT and CDR2 as YYEEEE. This CDR3 spans 15 amino acids. CDR3 amino acids: CASSFDLSSYNEQFF. DNA of the CDR3: TGTGCCAGCAGCTTTGACTTAAGCTCCTACAATGAGCAGTTCTTC. The full variable domain, with the rest looked up from reference TRBV5-6 and TRBJ2-1, is DAGVTQSPTHLIKTRGQQVTLRCSPKSGHDTVSWYQQALGQGPQFIFQYYEEEERQRGNFPDRFSGHQFPNYSSELNVNALLLGDSALYLCASSFDLSSYNEQFFGPGTRLTVL.

This clone was recorded a few times. The DNA for the CDR3 is TGTGCCAGCAGGTCACAGCCCTACGAGCAGTACTTC. Protein product: CASRSQPYEQYF. The chain carries TRBV6-1 and TRBJ2-7; D is unresolved. V was clipped by 6 bases and J by 2 bases, with 8 bases between them. CDR1 is MNHNS and CDR2 is SASEGT in the germline V gene. There are 12 residues in the CDR3.

The V and J genes are TRBV4-1 and TRBJ1-5; D unresolved. Germline V lookup: CDR1 MGHRA, CDR2 YSYEKL. The CDR3 loop spans 17 amino acids. V shed 0 bases and J shed 0 bases, with 12 bases lying between them. The CDR3 loop reads CASSQEGQHYSNQPQHF. CDR3 in DNA: TGCGCCAGCAGCCAAGAAGGCCAGCATTATAGCAATCAGCCCCAGCATTTT.

This rearrangement joins TRBV25-1 to TRBJ1-2; D gene ambiguous. Trimming stripped 2 bases from V and 4 bases from J, with 8 bases between. This CDR3 region has 13 residues. CDR1 is MGHDK, CDR2 SYGVNS, per germline. In DNA, the CDR3 is TGTGCCAGCAGTGAACGAGTCTCCTATGGCTACACCTTC. Its translation is CASSERVSYGYTF.

As for this clone: The junction does not match germline at one end; this may be a read error. V is TRBV28 and J is TRBJ1-3; tentative D call: TRBD1 (5 bases). CDR1 and CDR2 from the germline V gene are MDHEN and SYDVKM. CDR3 length: 16 residues. CDR3 sequence (DNA): TGTGCCAGCAGCTTATCCGGGACCGCCCGTGGAAACACCATATATTTT. Amino acids: CASSLSGTARGNTIYF. Looking up the rest from reference TRBV28 and TRBJ1-3 gives the full variable domain: DVKVTQSSRYLVKRTGEKVFLECVQDMDHENMFWYRQDPGLGLRLIYFSYDVKMKEKGDIPEGYSVSREKKERFSLILESASTNQTSMYLCASSLSGTARGNTIYFGEGSWLTVV.

The chain links TRBV15 to TRBJ2-7; no firm D call. The germline CDR1 and CDR2 sequences are LNHNV and YYDKDF (reference sequence). V was pared by 2 bases and J by 0 bases, with 14 bases between. The CDR3 spans 16 residues. CDR3: CATSRKTGSGSYEQYF. CDR3 in DNA: TGTGCCACCAGCAGAAAGACCGGGTCTGGCTCCTACGAGCAGTACTTC.

This clone is labeled medium-sized. The sample holds other DNA sequences that translate to the same CDR3. The J gene is TRBJ2-5, the V gene TRBV20-1; D is unclear. The CDR3 sequence is 11 residues long. V was trimmed by 1 base and J by 4 bases, leaving 4 bases between them. CDR1 and CDR2 from the germline V gene are DFQATT and SNEGSKA (reference sequence). The CDR3 reads CSARVGETQYF. The CDR3 nucleotides are TGCAGTGCTAGAGTGGGAGAGACCCAGTACTTC.

J is TRBJ1-6 and V is TRBV28; D is unclear. With 5 bases removed from V and 0 bases from J, the gap between germline ends came to 11 bases. The CDR3 loop spans 16 amino acids. The germline V gene has CDR1 MDHEN and CDR2 SYDVKM. The CDR3 DNA sequence: TGTGCCAGCAGTCTCCACCTCAGCTCCTATAATTCACCCCTCCACTTT. Translation gives CASSLHLSSYNSPLHF. Supplemented by reference TRBV28 and TRBJ1-6, the full variable domain reads DVKVTQSSRYLVKRTGEKVFLECVQDMDHENMFWYRQDPGLGLRLIYFSYDVKMKEKGDIPEGYSVSREKKERFSLILESASTNQTSMYLCASSLHLSSYNSPLHFGNGTRLTVT.

The chain has TRBV10-1 and TRBJ2-1; 7 nucleotides line up with TRBD2. The CDR3 runs 15 residues. Germline trimming cut 2 bases from V and 3 bases from J; bases unmatched to any gene: 4. The germline gives CDR1 WNHNN, CDR2 SYGVQD (reference sequence). CDR3 nucleotide sequence: TGCGCCAGCAGTGAGGGCGGGAGATTCTACAATGAGCAGTTCTTC. Translation: CASSEGGRFYNEQFF.

This sequence joins TRBV28 and TRBJ1-2; TRBD1 matches at 7 bases. The length of the CDR3 is 15 residues. Germline values: CDR1 MDHEN, CDR2 SYDVKM. Trimming at V came to 2 bases and at J to 9 bases, leaving 12 bases not matched to a gene. CDR3 nucleotide sequence: TGTGCCAGCAGTTTAAATCCTAGACAGGGACGGAGCTACACCTTC. Translation gives CASSLNPRQGRSYTF.

The chain recombines TRBV2 with TRBJ2-7; the D call may be TRBD1 or TRBD2 (5 bases each). Germline values: CDR1 SNHLY, CDR2 FYNNEI. The CDR3 has 12 amino acids. V lost 8 bases to trimming and J lost 9 bases, with 17 bases between them. The CDR3 spells CASARLGVGQYF. The CDR3 region has the DNA TGTGCCAGCGCGCGGCTGGGGGTCGGGCAGTACTTC.

The J gene is TRBJ1-6, the V gene TRBV6-6; 7 nucleotides agree with TRBD1. The CDR3 loop spans 15 amino acids. J lost 4 bases, V lost 8 bases, and 8 bases had no gene match. CDR1 is MNHNY, CDR2 SVGAGI, per germline (reference sequence). CDR3 sequence reads: CASAYGTAYNSPLHF. The CDR3, as DNA: TGTGCCAGCGCGTACGGGACAGCATATAATTCACCCCTCCACTTT.

This clone was recorded once. The J gene is TRBJ2-3, the V gene TRBV6-1, with D maybe TRBD1 (6 bases). V lost 3 bases and J lost 3, with 10 bases in between. Germline V CDR1 and CDR2: MNHNS, SASEGT. This CDR3 is built from 14 residues. The CDR3 spells CASSDGTYTDTQYF. The CDR3 nucleotides are TGTGCCAGCAGTGACGGGACATATACAGATACGCAGTATTTT.

DNA of the CDR3: TGTGCCAGTAGTAAAAGCGGGCCACTAAGCTCCTACAATGAGCAGTTCTTC. Translating it yields CASSKSGPLSSYNEQFF. The chain has TRBV19 and TRBJ2-1, with a possible D match to TRBD2 (6 bases). CDR3 length equals 17 residues. V lost 4 bases and J 0 bases, leaving 16 bases between the germline ends. Germline-derived CDR1 and CDR2 are LNHDA and SQIVND (reference sequence).

The CDR3 loop is CASSPGRIFEAFF. The DNA of the CDR3 is TGTGCCAGTAGCCCGGGACGGATTTTTGAAGCTTTCTTT. The chain joins TRBV19 to TRBJ1-1, with D possibly being TRBD1 (5 bases). V was cut by 6 bases and J by 7 bases, with 15 bases left in between. The germline V gene has CDR1 LNHDA and CDR2 SQIVND (reference sequence). The CDR3 has 13 amino acids. Drawing the rest from reference TRBV19 and TRBJ1-1, the complete variable domain is DGGITQSPKYLFRKEGQNVTLSCEQNLNHDAMYWYRQDPGQGLRLIYYSQIVNDFQKGDIAEGYSVSREKKESFPLTVTSAQKNPTAFYLCASSPGRIFEAFFGQGTRLTVV.

The V and J genes are TRBV15 and TRBJ2-7; D unresolved. Germline V CDR1 and CDR2: LNHNV, YYDKDF (reference sequence). V was trimmed by 0 bases and J by 2 bases, leaving 17 bases between them. The CDR3 runs 17 residues. The CDR3 protein is CATSRESLALLTYEQYF. In DNA form, the CDR3 reads TGTGCCACCAGCAGAGAAAGCTTAGCCTTACTGACCTACGAGCAGTACTTC. Full variable domain (outside the CDR3, taken from reference TRBV15 and TRBJ2-7): DAMVIQNPRYQVTQFGKPVTLSCSQTLNHNVMYWYQQKSSQAPKLLFHYYDKDFNNEADTPDNFQSRRPNTSFCFLDIRSPGLGDTAMYLCATSRESLALLTYEQYFGPGTRLTVT.

This chain uses TRBV9 with TRBJ2-3; D is unclear. Germline CDR1 SGDLS, CDR2 YYNGEE. The V end was cut by 3 bases, the J end by 0 bases, with 5 bases between. CDR3 length: 13 amino acids. CDR3: CASSGLSTDTQYF. Written as DNA, the CDR3 is TGTGCCAGCAGCGGGCTTAGCACAGATACGCAGTATTTT.

The chain recombines TRBV6-5 with TRBJ1-6; D possibly corresponds to TRBD1 (5 bases). Trimming removed 4 bases at V and 10 bases at J, with 11 bases between. The germline V gene has CDR1 MNHEY and CDR2 SVGAGI. This CDR3 is 13 amino acids long. The CDR3 region is CASSSRWDSPLHF. Here the CDR3 DNA reads TGTGCCAGCAGTTCGAGGTGGGACTCACCCCTCCACTTT.

The rearrangement joins TRBV28 to TRBJ2-1, with D hard to call. The CDR3 runs to 15 residues. Germline values: CDR1 MDHEN, CDR2 SYDVKM. The V gene lost 4 bases and the J gene lost 8 bases, with 18 bases spanning the gap. The CDR3 loop is CASSSRPLGLDEQFF. In nucleotides, the CDR3 is TGTGCCAGCAGTTCGCGGCCCCTGGGGTTGGATGAGCAGTTCTTC.

J is TRBJ2-7 and V is TRBV18; D possibly corresponds to TRBD1 (6 bases). The CDR3 is made up of 16 amino acids. In germline, CDR1 is KGHSH, CDR2 LQKENI. With 0 bases removed from V and 2 bases from J, the gap between germline ends came to 14 bases. CDR3 amino acids: CASSPPQGFPAYEQYF. The CDR3 DNA is TGTGCCAGCTCACCACCGCAGGGGTTCCCGGCCTACGAGCAGTACTTC.

The chain couples TRBV28 to TRBJ1-2; no reliable D call. This CDR3 comprises 13 residues. The ends were cut back, 2 bases at V and 8 bases at J, with 12 bases in the middle. CDR1 and CDR2 (germline): MDHEN, SYDVKM. In DNA form, the CDR3 reads TGTGCCAGCAGTTTAAGTTCCCCCGGAGGCTACACCTTC. This encodes CASSLSSPGGYTF.

The chain combines TRBV28 with TRBJ1-4; D perhaps matches TRBD1 (6 bases). The CDR3 sequence is 14 residues long. V lost 1 base to trimming and J lost 11 bases, with 14 bases between them. Germline V CDR1 and CDR2: MDHEN, SYDVKM. CDR3 nucleotides: TGTGCCAGCAGTTTATCCCAAACAGGGTCTAAACTGTTTTTT. It encodes CASSLSQTGSKLFF.

This chain joins TRBV15 and TRBJ2-7; maybe TRBD1 (5 bases). The CDR3 length is 16 residues. CDR1 is LNHNV and CDR2 is YYDKDF in the germline V gene (reference sequence). V dropped 0 bases and J dropped 5 bases, with 17 bases sitting between them. CDR3: CATSRDQPRGSNEQYF. The CDR3 nucleotides read TGTGCCACCAGCAGAGATCAGCCAAGGGGCAGCAACGAGCAGTACTTC. Filled out from reference TRBV15 and TRBJ2-7, the complete variable domain reads DAMVIQNPRYQVTQFGKPVTLSCSQTLNHNVMYWYQQKSSQAPKLLFHYYDKDFNNEADTPDNFQSRRPNTSFCFLDIRSPGLGDTAMYLCATSRDQPRGSNEQYFGPGTRLTVT.

This chain joins TRBV5-1 and TRBJ2-2; the D is unclear. The V end was cut by 0 bases, the J end by 3 bases, with 9 bases between. Germline CDR1 is SGHRS and CDR2 is YFSETQ. The CDR3 length is 15 residues. This CDR3 is CASSLAFGDTGELFF. CDR3 nucleotides: TGCGCCAGCAGCTTGGCCTTTGGGGACACCGGGGAGCTGTTTTTT. Complete variable domain (other parts from reference TRBV5-1 and TRBJ2-2): KAGVTQTPRYLIKTRGQQVTLSCSPISGHRSVSWYQQTPGQGLQFLFEYFSETQRNKGNFPGRFSGRQFSNSRSEMNVSTLELGDSALYLCASSLAFGDTGELFFGEGSRLTVL.

The rearrangement links TRBV4-1 to TRBJ2-7; the match to TRBD1 covers 8 bases. The V segment lost 3 bases and the J segment 4 bases; nucleotides outside the gene matches: 8. CDR1 MGHRA and CDR2 YSYEKL come from the germline V gene. The CDR3 is 15 residues long. The CDR3 region is CASSQLDRVEYEQYF. Here the CDR3 DNA reads TGCGCCAGCAGCCAGCTGGACAGGGTGGAATACGAGCAGTACTTC.

The genes are TRBV15 and TRBJ2-5, with D perhaps TRBD1 (5 bases). V shed 4 bases and J shed 5 bases, with 11 bases lying between them. The CDR3 covers 13 residues. CDR1 and CDR2 from the germline V gene are LNHNV and YYDKDF (reference sequence). Here the CDR3 reads CATSKPRGETQYF. In DNA form, the CDR3 reads TGTGCCACCAGCAAACCTAGGGGTGAGACCCAGTACTTC.

Only one count was recorded for this clone. The chain combines TRBV2 with TRBJ2-6; 10 bases map to TRBD2. V lost 5 bases, J lost 2 bases, and 6 bases stayed unmatched. In germline, CDR1 is SNHLY, CDR2 FYNNEI. CDR3 size: 17 residues. The CDR3 sequence is CASSPLAGAPGANVLTF. The CDR3 nucleotides read TGTGCCAGCAGTCCCCTAGCGGGGGCCCCTGGGGCCAACGTCCTGACTTTC.

The chain employs TRBV7-8 and TRBJ2-7; D is ambiguous. CDR3 length: 13 residues. Trimming removed 0 bases at V and 0 bases at J, with 3 bases between. Germline V CDR1 and CDR2: SGHVS, FQNEAQ. CDR3 sequence: CASSLASSYEQYF. CDR3 nucleotides: TGTGCCAGCAGCTTAGCGAGCTCCTACGAGCAGTACTTC.

This clone was picked up one time. J is TRBJ2-1 and V is TRBV18; TRBD2 agrees at 7 bases. The CDR3 extends over 12 amino acids. The V and J ends lost 3 bases and 9 bases, in that order; junction bases with no gene match: 2. Germline V gene sequence: CDR1 KGHSH, CDR2 LQKENI. The CDR3 coding sequence is TGTGCCAGCTCACCCCGGGGGGTTGAGCAGTTCTTC. It specifies CASSPRGVEQFF.

The chain joins TRBV4-1 to TRBJ2-5, with 10 bases aligning to TRBD2. The length of the CDR3 is 16 residues. V was clipped by 4 bases and J by 4 bases; unmatched bases: 9. The germline V gene has CDR1 MGHRA and CDR2 YSYEKL. The DNA of the CDR3 is TGCGCCAGCAGCCCCGGGGTAGCGGGGGGTCTAGAGACCCAGTACTTC. It yields the protein CASSPGVAGGLETQYF.